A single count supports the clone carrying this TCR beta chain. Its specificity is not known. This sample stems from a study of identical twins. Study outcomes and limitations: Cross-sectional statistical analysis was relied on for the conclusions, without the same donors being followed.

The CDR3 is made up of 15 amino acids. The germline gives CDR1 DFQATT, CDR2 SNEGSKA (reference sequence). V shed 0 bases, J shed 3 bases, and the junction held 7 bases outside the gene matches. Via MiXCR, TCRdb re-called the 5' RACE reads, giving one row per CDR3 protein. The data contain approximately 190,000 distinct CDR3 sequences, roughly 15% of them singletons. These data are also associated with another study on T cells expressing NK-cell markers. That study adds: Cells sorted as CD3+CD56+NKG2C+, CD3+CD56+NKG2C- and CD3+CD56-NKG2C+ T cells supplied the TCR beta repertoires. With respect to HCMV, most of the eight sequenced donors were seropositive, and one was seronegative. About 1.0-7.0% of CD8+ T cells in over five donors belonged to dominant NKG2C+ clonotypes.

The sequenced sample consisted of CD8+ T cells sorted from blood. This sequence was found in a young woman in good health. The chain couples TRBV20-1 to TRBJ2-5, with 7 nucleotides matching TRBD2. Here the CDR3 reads CSARDTWGGKETQYF. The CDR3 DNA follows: TGCAGTGCTAGAGATACTTGGGGGGGGAAAGAGACCCAGTACTTC.